The clone carrying this T cell receptor beta chain has just one count. Clones were read by immunoSEQ multiplex PCR, and TCRdb kept only the in-frame ones, dropping some. The data contain roughly 130,000 clones, about 93% of them seen just once; the ten biggest clones take up approximately 0.022%. The data belong to a study of human thymus T cells. Thymic resections from corrective heart surgery supplied the tissue. Healthy Finnish infants undergoing corrective surgery for congenital heart defects were used as donors. Sequenced: thymus tissue. The TCR originated in a boy less than two years old with a congenital heart defect but otherwise immunologically healthy.

The chain's CDR3 is CSVESSRGGTGTQYF. The CDR3 region has the DNA TGCAGCGTTGAATCGTCCCGGGGGGGCACAGGGACCCAGTACTTC. The chain recombines TRBV29-1 with TRBJ2-5, with TRBD2 matching over 8 bases. This CDR3 comprises 15 residues. Germline CDR1 is SQVTM and CDR2 is ANQGSEA. Losses at the gene ends were 2 bases for V and 7 bases for J; bases not matched to a gene: 12.